This T cell receptor beta chain was observed in a study of cytomegalovirus exposure and HLA in healthy donors. Regarding the study as a whole: First-cohort TCR clusters were later found to tend to co-occur in the 120 or so validation repertoires. The study flagged about 150 TCR beta chains as cytomegalovirus-associated. Most observed TCR sequences were rare, whereas some public TCRs were detected in many donors.

The germline CDR1 and CDR2 sequences are SGDLS and YYNGEE. CDR3 length equals 18 residues. V gave up 3 bases and J gave up 0 bases, with 21 bases separating them. Produced via immunoSEQ multiplex PCR; TCRdb's table is partial and in-frame only. This sample yields approximately 220,000 clones, of which more than 75% are seen a single time; roughly 2.5% belongs to the top ten. A remark on this clone: Its target is not known.

The sequencing sample was made of PBMCs. The chain employs TRBV9 and TRBJ1-2; D may be TRBD1 (6 bases). This clonotype originated in a man between 18 and 35 years old in good health and CMV-seronegative. CDR3 sequence: CASSAGGGVAATNYGYTF. CDR3 DNA sequence: TGTGCCAGCAGCGCGGGAGGGGGTGTGGCAGCTACTAACTATGGCTACACCTTC.